This entry describes one TCR beta chain. What it recognizes is unknown. This entry is derived from a study of identical twins. Study-wide points: Abundant beta clonotypes from cord blood bore fewer insertions; memory repertoires lacked this pattern. Models, which agreed with sharing between unrelated individuals, nonetheless underestimated the out-of-frame TCR alpha sharing seen in monozygotic twins. Within twin pairs, the out-of-frame alpha sequences they shared showed excess low generation probability.

Carrying unique molecular identifiers, the cDNA also gained a universal primer site through template switching. From the 5' RACE reads, TCRdb called clonotypes with MiXCR, one entry per CDR3 protein. The sample lists approximately 620,000 distinct CDR3 sequences, 8.5% to 9% occurring once. This CDR3 region has 11 residues. Germline CDR1 and CDR2: LGHDT and YNNKEL (reference sequence). V lost 6 bases to trimming and J lost 7 bases, with 9 bases between them. The same data also went into a second study, on yellow fever vaccine responses in identical twins.

Sequenced material: PBMCs. The sequence came from a woman between 18 and 30 years old in good health. The rearrangement uses TRBV3-1 and TRBJ1-2; TRBD1 is a possible D gene (6 bases). The CDR3 region is CASSDRTGYTF. DNA for the CDR3: TGTGCCAGCAGTGACAGGACTGGCTACACCTTC. Complete variable domain (other parts from reference TRBV3-1 and TRBJ1-2): DTAVSQTPKYLVTQMGNDKSIKCEQNLGHDTMYWYKQDSKKFLKIMFSYNNKELIINETVPNRFSPKSPDKAHLNLHINSLELGDSAVYFCASSDRTGYTFGSGTRLTVV.